The source of this T cell receptor beta chain is a study of patients and donors after allogeneic stem cell transplantation. The CDR3 is 11 amino acids. Germline assignment: CDR1 SNHLY and CDR2 FYNNEI. The V and J ends lost 9 bases and 6 bases respectively, with 12 bases between them. TCRdb re-analysed the RT-PCR reads in MiXCR, keeping a single row per CDR3 protein. The sample lists roughly 960,000 distinct CDR3 sequences; 15% to 20% were seen once. The receptor was derived from a human donor who was either an allogeneic HSCT recipient or a stem cell or donor lymphocyte infusion donor (not recorded which). It is not recorded whose cells these are; they may come from a transplant donor. The specimen sequenced was blood, either unsorted or a sorted T cell fraction (not recorded which). V usage is TRBV2 and J usage is TRBJ2-7; a weak D match, TRBD1 (6 bases). The CDR3 loop is CARRRGIEQYF. As DNA, the CDR3 is TGTGCCAGACGAAGGGGGATCGAGCAGTACTTC.